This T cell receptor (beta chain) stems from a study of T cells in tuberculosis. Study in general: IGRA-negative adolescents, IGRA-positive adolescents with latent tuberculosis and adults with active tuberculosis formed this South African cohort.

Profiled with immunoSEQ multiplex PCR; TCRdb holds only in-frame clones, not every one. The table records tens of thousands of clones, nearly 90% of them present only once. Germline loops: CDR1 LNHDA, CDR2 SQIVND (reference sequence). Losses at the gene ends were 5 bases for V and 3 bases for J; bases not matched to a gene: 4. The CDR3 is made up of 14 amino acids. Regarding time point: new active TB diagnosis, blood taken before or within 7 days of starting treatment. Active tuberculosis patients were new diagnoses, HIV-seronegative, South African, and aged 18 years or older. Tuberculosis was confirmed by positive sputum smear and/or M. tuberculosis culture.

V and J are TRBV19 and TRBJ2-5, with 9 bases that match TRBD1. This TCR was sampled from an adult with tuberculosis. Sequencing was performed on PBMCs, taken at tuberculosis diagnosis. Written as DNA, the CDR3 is TGTGCCAGTAGTTCTAGGACAGGGGAAGAGACCCAGTACTTC. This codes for CASSSRTGEETQYF. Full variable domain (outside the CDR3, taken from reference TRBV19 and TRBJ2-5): DGGITQSPKYLFRKEGQNVTLSCEQNLNHDAMYWYRQDPGQGLRLIYYSQIVNDFQKGDIAEGYSVSREKKESFPLTVTSAQKNPTAFYLCASSSRTGEETQYFGPGTRLLVL.